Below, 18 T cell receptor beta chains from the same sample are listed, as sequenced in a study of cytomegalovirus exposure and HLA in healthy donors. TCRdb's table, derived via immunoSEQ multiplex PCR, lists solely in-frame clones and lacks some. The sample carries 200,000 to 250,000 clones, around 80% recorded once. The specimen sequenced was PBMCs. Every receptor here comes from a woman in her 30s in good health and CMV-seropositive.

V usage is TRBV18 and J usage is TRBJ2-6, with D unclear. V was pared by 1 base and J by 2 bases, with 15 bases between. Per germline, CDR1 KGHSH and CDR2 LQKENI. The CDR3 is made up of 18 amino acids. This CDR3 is CASSPQDPMAAGANVLTF. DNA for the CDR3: TGTGCCAGCTCACCACAGGATCCTATGGCGGCTGGGGCCAACGTCCTGACTTTC.

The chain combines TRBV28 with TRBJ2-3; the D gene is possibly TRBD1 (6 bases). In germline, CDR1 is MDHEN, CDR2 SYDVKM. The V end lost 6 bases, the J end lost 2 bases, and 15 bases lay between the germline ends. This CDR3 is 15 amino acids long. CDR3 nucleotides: TGTGCCAGCAGCCCAGGGGACCCTGTCACAGATACGCAGTATTTT. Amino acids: CASSPGDPVTDTQYF.

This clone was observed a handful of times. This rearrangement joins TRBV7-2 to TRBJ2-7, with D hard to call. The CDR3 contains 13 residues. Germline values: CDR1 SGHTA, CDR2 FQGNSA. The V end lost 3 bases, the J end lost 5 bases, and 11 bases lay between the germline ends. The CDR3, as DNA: TGTGCCAGCAGCTTTTCCAGGAGCAACGAGCAGTACTTC. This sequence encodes CASSFSRSNEQYF.

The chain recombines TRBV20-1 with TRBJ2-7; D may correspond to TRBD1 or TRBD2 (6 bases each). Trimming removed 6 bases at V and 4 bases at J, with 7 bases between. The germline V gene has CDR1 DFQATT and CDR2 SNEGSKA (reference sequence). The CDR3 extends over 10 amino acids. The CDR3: CSAGGYEQYF. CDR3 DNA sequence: TGCAGTGCAGGGGGGTACGAGCAGTACTTC.

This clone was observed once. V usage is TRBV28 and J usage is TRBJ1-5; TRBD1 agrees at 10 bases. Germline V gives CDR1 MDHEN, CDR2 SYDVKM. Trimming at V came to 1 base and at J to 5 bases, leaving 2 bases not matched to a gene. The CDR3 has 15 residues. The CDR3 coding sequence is TGTGCCAGCAGTTTATTGGGACAGGGGCATCAGCCCCAGCATTTT. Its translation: CASSLLGQGHQPQHF.

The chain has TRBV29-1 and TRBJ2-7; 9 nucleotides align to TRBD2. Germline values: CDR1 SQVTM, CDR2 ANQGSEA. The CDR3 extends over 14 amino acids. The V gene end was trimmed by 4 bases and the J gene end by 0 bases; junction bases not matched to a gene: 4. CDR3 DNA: TGCAGCGTTGCAAGACTAGCGGCCTCCTACGAGCAGTACTTC. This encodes CSVARLAASYEQYF.

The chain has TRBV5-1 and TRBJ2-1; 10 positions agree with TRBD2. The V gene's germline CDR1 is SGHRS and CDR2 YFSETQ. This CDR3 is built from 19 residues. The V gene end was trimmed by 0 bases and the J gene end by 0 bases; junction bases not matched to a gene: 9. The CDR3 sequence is CASSLVGSGRPSSYNEQFF. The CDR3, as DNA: TGCGCCAGCAGCTTGGTGGGTAGCGGGAGGCCGAGCTCCTACAATGAGCAGTTCTTC.

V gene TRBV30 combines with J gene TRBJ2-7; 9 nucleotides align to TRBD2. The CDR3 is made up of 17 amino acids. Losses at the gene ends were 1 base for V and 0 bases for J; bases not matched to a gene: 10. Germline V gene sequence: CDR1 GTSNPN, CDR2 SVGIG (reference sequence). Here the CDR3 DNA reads TGTGCCTGGAGTGGACCCTGGGGTAGCGGGAGCTCCTACGAGCAGTACTTC. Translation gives CAWSGPWGSGSSYEQYF.

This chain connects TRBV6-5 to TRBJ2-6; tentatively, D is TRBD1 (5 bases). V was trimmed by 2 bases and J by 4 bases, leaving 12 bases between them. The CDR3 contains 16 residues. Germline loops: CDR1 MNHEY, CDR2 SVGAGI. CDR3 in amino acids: CASSYRGFGGANVLTF. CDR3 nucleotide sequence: TGTGCCAGCAGTTACAGGGGTTTTGGAGGGGCCAACGTCCTGACTTTC.

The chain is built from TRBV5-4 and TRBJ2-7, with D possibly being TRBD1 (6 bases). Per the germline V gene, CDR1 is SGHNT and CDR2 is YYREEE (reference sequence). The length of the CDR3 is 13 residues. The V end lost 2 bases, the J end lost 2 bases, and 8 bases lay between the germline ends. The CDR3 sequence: CASSFRGTYEQYF. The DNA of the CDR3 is TGTGCCAGCAGCTTCAGGGGTACCTACGAGCAGTACTTC.

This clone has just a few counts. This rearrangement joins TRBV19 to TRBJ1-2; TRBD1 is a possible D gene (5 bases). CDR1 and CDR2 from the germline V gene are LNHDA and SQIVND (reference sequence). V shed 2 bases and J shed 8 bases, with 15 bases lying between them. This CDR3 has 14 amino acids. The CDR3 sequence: CASSILRDPSGYTF. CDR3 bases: TGTGCCAGTAGTATACTCCGGGACCCCAGCGGCTACACCTTC.

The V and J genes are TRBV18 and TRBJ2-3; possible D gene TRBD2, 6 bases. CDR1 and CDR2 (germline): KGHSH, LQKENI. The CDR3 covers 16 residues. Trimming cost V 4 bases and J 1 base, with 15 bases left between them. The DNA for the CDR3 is TGTGCCAGCTCACTTTTAAGCGGGTCCCGCACAGATACGCAGTATTTT. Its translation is CASSLLSGSRTDTQYF. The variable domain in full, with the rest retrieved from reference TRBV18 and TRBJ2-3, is NAGVMQNPRHLVRRRGQEARLRCSPMKGHSHVYWYRQLPEEGLKFMVYLQKENIIDESGMPKERFSAEFPKEGPSILRIQQVVRGDSAAYFCASSLLSGSRTDTQYFGPGTRLTVL.

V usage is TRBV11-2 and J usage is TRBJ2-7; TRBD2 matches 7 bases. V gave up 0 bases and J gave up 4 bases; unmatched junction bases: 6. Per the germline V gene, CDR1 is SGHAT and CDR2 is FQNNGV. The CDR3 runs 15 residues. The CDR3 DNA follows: TGTGCCAGCAGCTTAGAAGCGGGACGGACTTACGAGCAGTACTTC. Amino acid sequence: CASSLEAGRTYEQYF.

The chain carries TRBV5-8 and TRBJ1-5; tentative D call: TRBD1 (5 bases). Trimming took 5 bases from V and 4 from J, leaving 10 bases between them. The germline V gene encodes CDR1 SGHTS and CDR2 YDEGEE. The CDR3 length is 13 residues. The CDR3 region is CASSWDQNQPQHF. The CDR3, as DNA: TGTGCCAGCAGTTGGGACCAGAATCAGCCCCAGCATTTT.

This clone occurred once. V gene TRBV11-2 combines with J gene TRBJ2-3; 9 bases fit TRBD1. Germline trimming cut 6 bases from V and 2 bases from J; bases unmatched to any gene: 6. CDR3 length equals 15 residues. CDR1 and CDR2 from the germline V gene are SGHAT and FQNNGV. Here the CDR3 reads CASSSDRGHTDTQYF. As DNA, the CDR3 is TGTGCCAGCAGTTCGGACAGGGGTCACACAGATACGCAGTATTTT.

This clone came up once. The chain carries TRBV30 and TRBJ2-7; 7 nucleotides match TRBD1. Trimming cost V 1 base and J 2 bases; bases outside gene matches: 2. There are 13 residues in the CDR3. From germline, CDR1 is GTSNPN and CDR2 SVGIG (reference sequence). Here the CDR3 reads CAWSGDSPYEQYF. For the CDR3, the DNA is TGTGCCTGGAGTGGGGACAGCCCCTACGAGCAGTACTTC.

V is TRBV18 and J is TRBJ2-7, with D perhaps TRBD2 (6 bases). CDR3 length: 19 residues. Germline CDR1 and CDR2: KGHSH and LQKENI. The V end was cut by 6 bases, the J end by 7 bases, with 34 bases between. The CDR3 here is CASSLRAPVVAEHTREQYF. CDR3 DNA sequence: TGTGCCAGCTCGCTGAGGGCCCCGGTTGTAGCGGAACATACCCGGGAGCAGTACTTC.

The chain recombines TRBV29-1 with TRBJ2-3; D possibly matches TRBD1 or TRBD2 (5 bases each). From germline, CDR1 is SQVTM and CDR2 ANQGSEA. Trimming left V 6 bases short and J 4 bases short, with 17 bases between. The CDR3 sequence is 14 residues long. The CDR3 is CSVAFVRDADTQYF. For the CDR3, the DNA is TGCAGCGTGGCCTTTGTCCGGGACGCAGATACGCAGTATTTT.